This TCR beta chain was captured by sequencing in a study of blood T cell repertoires in COVID-19. As for the study in general: Researchers got acute and convalescent COVID-19 samples from the United States, Italy and Spain. T cells, B-cell-depleted T cells, or PBMCs supplied cDNA or gDNA.

As processed by the authors: Estimates of nucleated cell counts were drawn from the amplification of reference gene primers. Generated by immunoSEQ multiplex PCR, the TCRdb table keeps only in-frame clones and is missing some. For V, J and clone size, that table is used; D and trimming come from the DNA. Here the sample spans about 400,000 clones, 89% being singletons. This CDR3 spans 13 amino acids. Germline lookup yields CDR1 SGHTA and CDR2 FQGTGA. V shed 5 bases and J shed 8 bases, with 14 bases lying between them. The chain links TRBV7-3 to TRBJ2-3, with D unresolved. The specimen sequenced was peripheral blood. The source of this sequence is a man between 40 and 49 years old with acute or convalescent COVID-19. CDR3 residues: CASSPFTSSTQYF. The CDR3 bases are TGTGCCAGCAGCCCTTTCACTTCCTCTACGCAGTATTTT.